A selection of T cell receptor beta chains follows, all from one sample in a study of shared clonotypes between healthy human individuals. Here immunoSEQ multiplex PCR was the method, and the copy in TCRdb shows in-frame clones only, minus some. The sample shows more than 900,000 clones, around 78% of them seen only once. Sequences were obtained from memory CD4+ T cells from PBMCs. The source of these receptors is a man aged 18 to 29 in good health. Some clones in this sample may be carry-over from other donors' samples. CDR3s include the opening cysteine and the closing phenylalanine or tryptophan. The D gene is left open where the match is weak. Only part of the rows carry a size: once, few, many, or a class if the clone is expanded.

size | J | D | V | CDR3 | DNA
once | TRBJ1-3 | NA | TRBV11-2 | CASSPTDSSGNTIYF | TGTGCCAGCAGCCCCACGGACAGCTCTGGAAACACCATATATTTT
NA | TRBJ2-7 | TRBD2 | TRBV18 | CASSIAGAPREQYF | TGTGCCAGCTCAATTGCGGGAGCCCCCCGCGAGCAGTACTTC
NA | TRBJ1-2 | NA | TRBV7-2 | CASSLASLSNYGYTF | TGTGCCAGCAGCTTAGCTAGCCTATCGAACTATGGCTACACCTTC
NA | TRBJ2-3 | TRBD2 | TRBV10-3 | CAISAGSGRADTQYF | TGTGCCATCAGTGCGGGTAGCGGGAGAGCAGATACGCAGTATTTT
NA | TRBJ1-5 | TRBD1 | TRBV2 | CATTGTGGYQPQHF | TGTGCCACCACCGGGACAGGGGGTTACCAGCCCCAGCATTTT
NA | TRBJ2-1 | TRBD2 | TRBV5-1 | CASSRELADNEQFF | TGCGCCAGCAGCCGGGAACTAGCGGACAATGAGCAGTTCTTC
few | TRBJ2-7 | NA | TRBV7-2 | CASSYSGRPEEQYF | TGTGCCAGCAGCTATTCGGGGCGACCAGAGGAGCAGTACTTC
few | TRBJ2-2 | TRBD1 | TRBV9 | CASSPGQGTYTGELFF | TGTGCCAGCAGCCCTGGACAGGGGACTTACACCGGGGAGCTGTTTTTT
NA | TRBJ2-7 | TRBD2 | TRBV4-2 | CASSQDGAGTSYEQYF | TGTGCCAGCAGCCAAGATGGAGCGGGAACCTCCTACGAGCAGTACTTC
NA | TRBJ2-7 | NA | TRBV4-2 | CASSPNQGANHYEQYF | TGTGCCAGCAGCCCCAATCAAGGCGCGAACCACTACGAGCAGTACTTC
NA | TRBJ2-2 | NA | TRBV7-2 | CASSPYSTGELFF | TGTGCCAGCAGCCCATACAGCACCGGGGAGCTGTTTTTT
NA | TRBJ2-7 | TRBD1 | TRBV11-3 | CASSFIQGREQYF | TGTGCCAGCAGCTTTATACAGGGGCGGGAGCAGTACTTC
NA | TRBJ2-6 | NA | TRBV28 | CAARGAGANVLTF | TGTGCCGCCCGGGGGGCCGGGGCCAACGTCCTGACTTTC
few | TRBJ1-2 | TRBD1 | TRBV18 | CASSPYTGDDGYTF | TGTGCCAGCTCACCATACACAGGGGATGATGGCTACACCTTC
few | TRBJ2-2 | NA | TRBV9 | CASSVGQSQNTGELFF | TGTGCCAGCAGCGTAGGGCAGTCGCAGAACACCGGGGAGCTGTTTTTT